The clone carrying this T cell receptor (beta chain) came up many times. Trimming removed 2 bases at V and 10 bases at J, with 15 bases between. This CDR3 contains 15 residues. Germline V lookup: CDR1 MNHEY, CDR2 SMNVEV (reference sequence). The data are from a study of regulatory T cells in long-lasting Graves disease. Described time point: persistent/refractory GD, antithyroid drugs over 5 years with positive TRAb. Construction of the TCR library relied on RNA isolated from PBMCs. According to the study, TCR beta libraries were built with iRepertoire HTBI primers and CDR3-region Arm-PCR. Original processing notes: Sample data revealed under 75 TRBV and 14 TRBJ segments. Using its own MiXCR run on the multiplex PCR reads, TCRdb lists one record per CDR3 protein. V and J calls and clone size were set by TCRdb, not the authors. This table has approximately 400,000 distinct CDR3 sequences, approximately 25% appearing once.

V gene TRBV27 combines with J gene TRBJ1-6, with no clear D. This clonotype was obtained from a woman aged 40 to 49 with Graves disease. Specimen: peripheral blood mononuclear cells (PBMCs), collected when the disease was refractory, from a patient treated with antithyroid drugs. The CDR3 DNA is TGTGCCAGCAGTTTAAGGTCCAGGACGGGGTCACCCCTCCACTTT. It encodes CASSLRSRTGSPLHF.